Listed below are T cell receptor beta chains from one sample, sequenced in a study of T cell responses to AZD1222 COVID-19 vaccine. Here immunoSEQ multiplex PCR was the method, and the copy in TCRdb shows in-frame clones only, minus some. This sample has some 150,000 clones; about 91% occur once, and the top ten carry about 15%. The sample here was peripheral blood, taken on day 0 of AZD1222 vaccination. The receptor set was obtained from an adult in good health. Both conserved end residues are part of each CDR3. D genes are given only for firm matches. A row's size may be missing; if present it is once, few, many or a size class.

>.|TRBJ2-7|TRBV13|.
TGTGCCAGCAGCTTAAGATCCACCTACGAGCAGTACTTC
CASSLRSTYEQYF
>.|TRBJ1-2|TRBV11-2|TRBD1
TGTGCCAGCAGCTTTTCAGGGGGCCCTAGCTATGGCTACACCTTC
CASSFSGGPSYGYTF
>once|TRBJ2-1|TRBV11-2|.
TGTGCCAGCAGAGGGGCGGCCAGCTCCTACAATGAGCAGTTCTTC
CASRGAASSYNEQFF
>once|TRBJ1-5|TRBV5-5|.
TGTGCCAGCAGCTATCAGACAGCCCGGAATCAGCCCCAGCATTTT
CASSYQTARNQPQHF
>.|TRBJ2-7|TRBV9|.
TGTGCCAGCAGCGTAGGTCCAGTCAGGGTTGGGTCCTACGAGCAGTACTTC
CASSVGPVRVGSYEQYF
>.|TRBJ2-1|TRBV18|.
TGTGCCAGCTCACCGAGGGAAAATGAGCAGTTCTTC
CASSPRENEQFF
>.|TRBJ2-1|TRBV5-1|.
TGCGCCAGCAGCCGGGACGGGGGCCCCCTTTCCTACAATGAGCAGTTCTTC
CASSRDGGPLSYNEQFF
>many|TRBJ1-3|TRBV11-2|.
TGTGCCAGCAGCTTAGCTGGGGGCGGTGGAAACACCATATATTTT
CASSLAGGGGNTIYF
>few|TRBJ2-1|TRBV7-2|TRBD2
TGTGCCAGCAGCTCTCAGGCTAGCGGGGGGGTATCTAATGAGCAGTTCTTC
CASSSQASGGVSNEQFF
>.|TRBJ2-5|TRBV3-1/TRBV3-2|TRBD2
TGTGCCAGCAGCCAAGAGGCCCCCCCTAGCGGGGGGGCTCGAGAGACCCAGTACTTC
CASSQEAPPSGGARETQYF
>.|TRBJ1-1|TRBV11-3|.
TGTGCCAGCAGCTTAGCATTAGGGGAATGGACTGAAGCTTTCTTT
CASSLALGEWTEAFF
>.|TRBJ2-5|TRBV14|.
TGTGCCAGCAGCCATCTCCCGGGGGTAGGGGAGACCCAGTACTTC
CASSHLPGVGETQYF
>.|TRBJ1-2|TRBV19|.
TGTGCCAGTAGTATAGTGACGGGGCCCGGCTACACCTTC
CASSIVTGPGYTF
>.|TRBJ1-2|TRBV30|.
TGTGCCTGGAGTGTAGATACGGTTGGCTACACCTTC
CAWSVDTVGYTF
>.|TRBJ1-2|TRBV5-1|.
TGCGCCAGCAGCCGATCAAAGGGAAACTATGGCTACACCTTC
CASSRSKGNYGYTF
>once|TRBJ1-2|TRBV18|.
TGTGCCAGCTCACCTATCCTCCAGGGACGGGTATCGCTAGCGGACTATGGCTACACCTTC
CASSPILQGRVSLADYGYTF
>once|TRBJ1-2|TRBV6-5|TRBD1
TGTGCCAGCAGTTACTCGGGACAGAAGATCTATGGCTACACCTTC
CASSYSGQKIYGYTF
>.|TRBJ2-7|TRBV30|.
TGTGCCTGGAGCGCCCTCGTAAGCTCCTACGAGCAGTACTTC
CAWSALVSSYEQYF
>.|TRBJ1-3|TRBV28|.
TGTGCCAGCACCCAAGCACCTGGAAACACCATATATTTT
CASTQAPGNTIYF
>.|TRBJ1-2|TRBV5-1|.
TGCGCCAGCAGCGACCACGTGGTGGGGGTTGGCTACACCTTC
CASSDHVVGVGYTF
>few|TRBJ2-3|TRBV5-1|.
TGCGCCAGCAGCTTGGAGCCAGACCGCACAGATACGCAGTATTTT
CASSLEPDRTDTQYF
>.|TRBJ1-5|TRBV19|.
TGTGCCAGTAGTATCAGTAATAGCAATCAGCCCCAGCATTTT
CASSISNSNQPQHF
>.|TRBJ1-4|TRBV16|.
TGTGCCAGCAGCGAATCCCGTCGAGAAAAACTGTTTTTT
CASSESRREKLFF
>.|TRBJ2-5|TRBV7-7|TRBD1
TGTGCTAGCAGCTTATTGCAGGGGGCGAATCAAGAGACCCAGTACTTC
CASSLLQGANQETQYF
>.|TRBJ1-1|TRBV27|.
TGTGCCAGCAGTTTTTTCTGGGGAGTTGGGACTGAAGCTTTCTTT
CASSFFWGVGTEAFF
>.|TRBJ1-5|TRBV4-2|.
TGTGCCAGCAGCCCCTTAACGCGGGGGGGACCCCAGCCCCAGCATTTT
CASSPLTRGGPQPQHF
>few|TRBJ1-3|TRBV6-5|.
TGTGCCAGCAGCCGAACCTCCTCTGGAAACACCATATATTTT
CASSRTSSGNTIYF
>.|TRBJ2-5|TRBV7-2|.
TGTCCGGGGGCTAGGGAGACCCAGTACTTC
CPGARETQYF
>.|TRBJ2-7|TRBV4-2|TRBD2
TGTGCCAGCAGCCAGAAATGGGGCGGGACTAGCGGGGGGGGTCCCACCTACGAGCAGTACTTC
CASSQKWGGTSGGGPTYEQYF
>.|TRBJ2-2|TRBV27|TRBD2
TGTGCCAGCATGGGCGGGGGGACCTACACCGGGGAGCTGTTTTTT
CASMGGGTYTGELFF
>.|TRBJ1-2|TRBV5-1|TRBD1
TGCGCCAGCAGCCCATTAGGACAGGGGGCAAGTGGCTACACCTTC
CASSPLGQGASGYTF
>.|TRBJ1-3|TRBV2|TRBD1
TGTGCCAGCAGTCGGGGACAGGAGAACTCTGGAAACACCATATATTTT
CASSRGQENSGNTIYF
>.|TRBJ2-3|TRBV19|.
TGTGCCAGTAGTATAGACGGGAGGGGGCTTGCAGATACGCAGTATTTT
CASSIDGRGLADTQYF
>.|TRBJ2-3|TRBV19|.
TGTGCCAGCAAAAGGACAGACCGCACAGATACGCAGTATTTT
CASKRTDRTDTQYF
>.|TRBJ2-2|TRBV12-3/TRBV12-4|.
TGTGCCAGCAGTTTTACCGGGGAGCTGTTTTTT
CASSFTGELFF
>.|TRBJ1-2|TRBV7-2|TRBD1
TGTGCCAGCAGTTGGGACAGGGTAGTTGGCTACACCTTC
CASSWDRVVGYTF
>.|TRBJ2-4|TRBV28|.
TGTGCCAGCAGCTCACCGGGGACTTTTAAAAACATTCAGTACTTC
CASSSPGTFKNIQYF
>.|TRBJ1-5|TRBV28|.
TGTGCCAGCAGTGCGGGCCAACATCAGCCCCAGCATTTT
CASSAGQHQPQHF
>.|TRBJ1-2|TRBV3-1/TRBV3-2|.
TGTGCCAGCAGCCAAGGTCATAGCGGAAACTATGGCTACACCTTC
CASSQGHSGNYGYTF
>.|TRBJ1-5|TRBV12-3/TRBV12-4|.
TGTGCCAGCAGTAAACGCAATCAGCCCCAGCATTTT
CASSKRNQPQHF
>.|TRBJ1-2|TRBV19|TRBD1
TGTGCCAGTAGTGCACACAGGGGCTTTAACTATGGCTACACCTTC
CASSAHRGFNYGYTF
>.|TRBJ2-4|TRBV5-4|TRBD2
TGTGCCAGCAGCCCCGGGACTAGCGGGGGGACCCTAGCCAAAAACATTCAGTACTTC
CASSPGTSGGTLAKNIQYF
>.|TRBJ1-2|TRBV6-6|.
TGTGCCAGCACAGGGGCGACCTATGGCTACACCTTC
CASTGATYGYTF
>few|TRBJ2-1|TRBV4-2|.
TGTGCCAGCAGCCAAGGGGACGCGACCTTATACAATGAGCAGTTCTTC
CASSQGDATLYNEQFF
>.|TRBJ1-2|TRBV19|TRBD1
TGTGCCAGTAGTGACAGGGTCCGTTATGGCTACACCTTC
CASSDRVRYGYTF
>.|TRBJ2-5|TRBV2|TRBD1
TGTGCCAGCAGGGAACAGGGGGGCGGGGAGACCCAGTACTTC
CASREQGGGETQYF
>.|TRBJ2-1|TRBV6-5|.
TGTGCCAGCAGTTACTCGGGGGGTACTGCCTACAATGAGCAGTTCTTC
CASSYSGGTAYNEQFF
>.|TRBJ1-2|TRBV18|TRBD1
TGTGCCAGCTCGCCAGGGGGCACCAACTATGGCTACACCTTC
CASSPGGTNYGYTF
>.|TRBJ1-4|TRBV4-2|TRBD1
TGTGCCAGCAGCCAAGACCAGACAGGGCGGGAAAAACTGTTTTTT
CASSQDQTGREKLFF
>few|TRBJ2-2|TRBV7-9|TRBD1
TGTGCCAGCAGCTTTCGGACAGGGGGCACCGGGGAGCTGTTTTTT
CASSFRTGGTGELFF
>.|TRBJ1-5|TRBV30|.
TGTGCCTGGAGTGTAACGGGTCAGCAGCCCCAGCATTTT
CAWSVTGQQPQHF
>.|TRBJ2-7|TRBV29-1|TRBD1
TGCAGCGTTAGGACAGGGGCGAACGAGCAGTACTTC
CSVRTGANEQYF
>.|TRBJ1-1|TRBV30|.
TGTGCCTGGAGGACAGGACAGCATGAAGCTTTCTTT
CAWRTGQHEAFF